This T cell receptor (beta chain) was obtained from a study of post-analysis software for immune sequencing data. Across the whole study: Clinical courses comprised relapsing-remitting, secondary progressive and progressive-relapsing multiple sclerosis. General study findings and limits: Relative to controls, patients had 5 or 6 TRBV segments at higher frequency, with TRBV5-6, TRBV5-1 and TRBV20-1 among these. A significant reduction in normalized Chao1 diversity was observed in multiple sclerosis patients versus controls.

The ends lost 0 bases at V and 3 bases at J; junction bases unmatched: 8. Germline CDR1 and CDR2: SEHNR and FQNEAQ (reference sequence). The CDR3 is 16 amino acids. Tagging with unique molecular identifiers was a feature of the TCR beta cDNA libraries. There were roughly 0.95 to 10 million T cells, and about 500,000 cDNA molecules came from them. MiXCR, run by TCRdb on the PCR reads, gives a single entry per CDR3 protein. This table has about 460,000 distinct CDR3 sequences, around 40% appearing once. Details on this clonotype: Its antigen is not identified.

This TCR was sampled from a girl aged 10 to 17 with multiple sclerosis. The specimen sequenced was blood. The chain combines TRBV7-9 with TRBJ2-7; TRBD1 matches at 7 bases. The CDR3 is CASSLALGTVGYEQYF. DNA for the CDR3: TGTGCCAGCAGCTTAGCCCTCGGGACAGTCGGCTACGAGCAGTACTTC.